This TCR beta chain was observed in a study of CD8+ T cells in alopecia areata. cDNA reverse transcribed from extracted RNA served as the sequencing template. This table comes from immunoSEQ multiplex PCR, and its TCRdb copy is limited to in-frame clones, with some not included. The sample has roughly 200,000 clones, around two fifths seen once. This CDR3 has 13 residues. The germline CDR1 and CDR2 sequences are ENHRY and SYGVKD. Treatment noted: oral pan-JAK inhibitor, 5-10 mg twice daily. Specimen: CD4+ T cells sorted from blood, collected between weeks 36 and 40, from a patient treated with tofacitinib. The chain joins TRBV10-3 to TRBJ2-5; perhaps TRBD2 as D (5 bases). The J call may be mistaken, given a closer DNA end match to TRBJ2-7. This clonotype was obtained from a human donor with alopecia areata. The CDR3 reads CAIRPAVSYEQYF. Written as DNA, the CDR3 is TGTGCCATCAGGCCAGCGGTCTCCTACGAGCAGTACTTC.